Presented here are 18 T cell receptor beta chains from one specimen sequenced in a study of shared clonotypes between healthy human individuals. Profiled with immunoSEQ multiplex PCR; TCRdb holds only in-frame clones, not every one. The data contain roughly 320,000 clones, over 75% of them singletons. The sample was memory CD8+ T cells sorted from blood. Subset in this sample: CD45RO+ cells pooled with CCR7-negative TemRA cells. Receptor source: a man younger than 35 in good health.

This CDR3 is CASSSWDRITDTQYF. The CDR3 DNA sequence: TGTGCCAGCAGTTCCTGGGACAGGATCACAGATACGCAGTATTTT. The rearrangement uses TRBV27 and TRBJ2-3; 8 nucleotides agree with TRBD1. Germline V gene data show CDR1 as MNHEY and CDR2 as SMNVEV (reference sequence). J lost 2 bases, V lost 4 bases, and 5 bases had no gene match. The CDR3 totals 15 residues.

This clone was picked up many times. This sequence joins TRBV10-3 and TRBJ2-2; 9 bases fit TRBD1. Germline CDR1 reads ENHRY; CDR2 reads SYGVKD. J was trimmed by 9 bases and V by 2 bases; bases with no gene match: 7. CDR3 length equals 15 residues. Here the CDR3 DNA reads TGTGCCATCAGTGAGCCGGGACAGGGAGGCCGGGAGCTGTTTTTT. It translates to CAISEPGQGGRELFF.

The rearrangement links TRBV29-1 to TRBJ2-1, with 13 bases lining up with TRBD2. The CDR3 totals 13 residues. V shed 6 bases, J shed 9 bases, and the junction held 5 bases outside the gene matches. CDR1 is SQVTM, CDR2 ANQGSEA, per germline. The chain's CDR3 is CSVGTSGDGEQFF. As DNA, the CDR3 is TGCAGCGTCGGGACTAGCGGGGATGGTGAGCAGTTCTTC.

This chain joins TRBV13 and TRBJ2-7; the D gene is possibly TRBD2 (5 bases). Germline CDR1 and CDR2: PRHDT and FYEKMQ (reference sequence). The CDR3 contains 14 residues. The V gene lost 5 bases and the J gene lost 1 base, with 12 bases spanning the gap. The CDR3 DNA reads as TGTGCCAGCAGCCCTGGGGTAGCGTCCTACGAGCAGTACTTC. Translated: CASSPGVASYEQYF.

This clone appeared a single time. V and J are TRBV29-1 and TRBJ1-3; TRBD1 agrees at 9 bases. The CDR3 length is 15 residues. Germline trimming cut 1 base from V and 6 bases from J; bases unmatched to any gene: 7. Germline V gene sequence: CDR1 SQVTM, CDR2 ANQGSEA. Written as DNA, the CDR3 is TGCAGCGTTGAAGGAACAGGGGGCTCAGAAAACACCATATATTTT. Protein sequence: CSVEGTGGSENTIYF.

The rearrangement joins TRBV10-3 to TRBJ1-1, with D uncertain. The CDR3 is made up of 20 amino acids. V lost 3 bases to trimming and J lost 5 bases, with 31 bases between them. The germline gives CDR1 ENHRY, CDR2 SYGVKD. The CDR3 protein is CAISDPPRAGNGLIPTEAFF. Here the CDR3 DNA reads TGTGCCATCAGTGACCCTCCAAGGGCGGGTAATGGTCTAATACCAACTGAAGCTTTCTTT.

V gene TRBV6-6 combines with J gene TRBJ2-1, with a tentative D call TRBD2 (6 bases). The V gene lost 8 bases and the J gene lost 2 bases, with 19 bases spanning the gap. The CDR3 has 16 amino acids. Germline CDR1 and CDR2: MNHNY and SVGAGI (reference sequence). The CDR3 spells CASSPWRDLPYNEQFF. The CDR3 region has the DNA TGTGCCAGCTCCCCTTGGAGGGACCTTCCCTACAATGAGCAGTTCTTC.

The chain links TRBV29-1 to TRBJ2-5; D possibly corresponds to TRBD2 (6 bases). The CDR3 has 12 amino acids. V was shortened by 6 bases and J by 5 bases, with 13 bases between the two germline ends. Germline CDR1 and CDR2: SQVTM and ANQGSEA. The CDR3 loop reads CSVGLLVETQYF. The CDR3 DNA reads as TGCAGCGTGGGACTCCTCGTGGAGACCCAGTACTTC.

V and J are TRBV29-1 and TRBJ2-2, with D tentatively TRBD2 (5 bases). CDR1 and CDR2 (germline): SQVTM, ANQGSEA. Trimming cost V 5 bases and J 3 bases, with 22 bases left between them. The CDR3 covers 17 residues. CDR3 nucleotides: TGCAGCGTTTTCGGGCTCCCGGGGAGAGAATACACCGGGGAGCTGTTTTTT. Protein: CSVFGLPGREYTGELFF.

The J gene is TRBJ2-5, the V gene TRBV7-9; 7 nucleotides agree with TRBD1. The CDR3 is made up of 15 amino acids. Germline CDR1 and CDR2: SEHNR and FQNEAQ (reference sequence). Trimming at V came to 0 bases and at J to 2 bases, leaving 3 bases not matched to a gene. The CDR3 reads CASSLARGQQETQYF. DNA of the CDR3: TGTGCCAGCAGCTTAGCTCGGGGACAGCAAGAGACCCAGTACTTC.

The chain recombines TRBV10-3 with TRBJ1-1, with a tentative D call TRBD1 (6 bases). CDR1 and CDR2 from the germline V gene are ENHRY and SYGVKD. With 3 bases removed from V and 0 bases from J, the gap between germline ends came to 20 bases. The CDR3 runs 18 residues. The CDR3 reads CAISDSKQGPTLNTEAFF. The CDR3, as DNA: TGTGCCATCAGTGATAGCAAACAGGGACCAACCCTGAACACTGAAGCTTTCTTT.

The rearrangement joins TRBV11-1 to TRBJ2-5; tentatively, D is TRBD2 (5 bases). Germline assignment: CDR1 SGHAT and CDR2 FQDESV (reference sequence). The CDR3 is 17 amino acids. Trimming removed 5 bases at V and 5 bases at J, with 24 bases between. CDR3 coding DNA: TGTGCCAGCAGCGGATCATTACTAGGACCCCACTACGAGACCCAGTACTTC. Encoded protein: CASSGSLLGPHYETQYF.

V usage is TRBV10-1 and J usage is TRBJ2-5; the match to TRBD1 covers 9 bases. The CDR3 is made up of 15 amino acids. Germline V gene lookup returns CDR1 WNHNN and CDR2 SYGVQD (reference sequence). After removal of 7 bases from V and 4 bases from J, the junction contained 10 bases not matched to a gene. Here the CDR3 reads CASTKQGAERETQYF. In nucleotides, the CDR3 is TGCGCCAGCACCAAACAGGGGGCTGAGCGAGAGACCCAGTACTTC.

The chain recombines TRBV7-9 with TRBJ2-7; D uncertain. Trimming removed 2 bases from V and 0 bases from J, with 8 bases in between. The CDR3 extends over 14 amino acids. Germline V lookup: CDR1 SEHNR, CDR2 FQNEAQ (reference sequence). CDR3 sequence (DNA): TGTGCCAGCAGCTTAACGGGTCTCTCCTACGAGCAGTACTTC. It translates to CASSLTGLSYEQYF.

The J gene is TRBJ2-7, the V gene TRBV27, with D possibly matching TRBD1 (5 bases). CDR1 and CDR2 (germline): MNHEY, SMNVEV (reference sequence). This CDR3 has 14 residues. Trimming shortened V by 5 bases and J by 2 bases, and 13 bases separated the two germline ends. This CDR3 is CASSGSRGTYEQYF. CDR3 nucleotides: TGTGCCAGCAGTGGCAGTAGGGGAACCTACGAGCAGTACTTC.

The chain employs TRBV9 and TRBJ2-7; 7 bases map to TRBD2. This CDR3 is 16 amino acids long. Germline CDR1 SGDLS, CDR2 YYNGEE. Trimming cost V 0 bases and J 3 bases; bases outside gene matches: 9. CDR3 DNA: TGTGCCAGCAGCGTAGATTCCGAAGGGAGGGGCTACGAGCAGTACTTC. This translates into CASSVDSEGRGYEQYF.

The chain couples TRBV10-2 to TRBJ2-1; 14 bases are a match to TRBD2. From germline, CDR1 is WSHSY and CDR2 SAAADI. The trim removed 6 bases at V and 8 bases at J, leaving 9 bases unmatched. CDR3 size: 16 residues. The CDR3 reads CASRRGTSGGSDEQFF. CDR3 DNA sequence: TGCGCCAGCAGGCGCGGGACTAGCGGGGGTAGTGATGAGCAGTTCTTC.

The rearrangement joins TRBV28 to TRBJ2-7; D possibly corresponds to TRBD1 (6 bases). Trimming took off 6 bases at V and 2 bases at J, with 17 bases between the two ends. CDR1 and CDR2 from the germline V gene are MDHEN and SYDVKM. This CDR3 is built from 15 residues. CDR3 nucleotides: TGTGCCAGCAGCCCAACAGGGTACAGCACCTACGAGCAGTACTTC. Its translation is CASSPTGYSTYEQYF.